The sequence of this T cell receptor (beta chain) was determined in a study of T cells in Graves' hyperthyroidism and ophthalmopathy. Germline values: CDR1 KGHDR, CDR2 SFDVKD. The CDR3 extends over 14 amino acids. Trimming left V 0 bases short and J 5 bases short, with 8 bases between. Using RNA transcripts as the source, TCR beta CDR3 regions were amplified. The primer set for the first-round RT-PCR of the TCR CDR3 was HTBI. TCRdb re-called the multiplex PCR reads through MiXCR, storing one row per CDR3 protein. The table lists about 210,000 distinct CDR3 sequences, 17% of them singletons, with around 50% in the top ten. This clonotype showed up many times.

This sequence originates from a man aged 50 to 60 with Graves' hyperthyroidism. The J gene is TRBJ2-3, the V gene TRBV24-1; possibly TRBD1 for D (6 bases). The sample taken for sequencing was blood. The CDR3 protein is CATSDLLQGDTQYF. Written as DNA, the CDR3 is TGTGCCACCAGTGATTTGTTACAGGGAGATACGCAGTATTTT.